This T cell receptor (beta chain) was captured in a study of a mutant IDH1 vaccine in newly diagnosed glioma. In the study overall: Patients previously underwent radiotherapy, temozolomide, or both, and most underwent both.

Time point of the sample: week 47, end of study. Vaccination comprised doses that each held 300 ug of mutant IDH1 20-mer peptide, plus topical imiquimod. TCRdb's copy holds only in-frame clones and misses some; the assay was immunoSEQ multiplex PCR. The data hold over 80,000 clones, with roughly four fifths observed a single time. The CDR3 length is 15 residues. V was clipped by 4 bases and J by 1 base, with 13 bases between them. Germline CDR1 and CDR2: SGHNT and YENEEA. Concerning this clone itself: Its antigen is not known.

The receptor comes from a man aged 35-49 years with glioma. Sequencing was performed on PBMCs, taken from a glioma patient whose treatment included an IDH1 peptide vaccine. The rearrangement links TRBV11-3 to TRBJ1-2; D gene ambiguous. CDR3 nucleotides: TGTGCCAGCAGCTCCACGGTAAAGGATAACTATGGCTACACCTTC. It specifies CASSSTVKDNYGYTF. The complete variable domain, with remaining parts taken from reference TRBV11-3 and TRBJ1-2, reads EAGVVQSPRYKIIEKKQPVAFWCNPISGHNTLYWYLQNLGQGPELLIRYENEEAVDDSQLPKDRFSAERLKGVDSTLKIQPAELGDSAVYLCASSSTVKDNYGYTFGSGTRLTVV.